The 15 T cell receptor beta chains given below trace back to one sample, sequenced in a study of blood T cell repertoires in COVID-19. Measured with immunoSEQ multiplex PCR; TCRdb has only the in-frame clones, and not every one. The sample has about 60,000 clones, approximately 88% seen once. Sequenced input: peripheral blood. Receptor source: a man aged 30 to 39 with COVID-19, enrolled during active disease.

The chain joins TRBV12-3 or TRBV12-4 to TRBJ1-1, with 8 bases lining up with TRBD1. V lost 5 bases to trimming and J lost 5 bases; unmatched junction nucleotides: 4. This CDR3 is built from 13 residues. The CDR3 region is CASSQGAWTEAFF. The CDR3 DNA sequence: TGTGCCAGCAGTCAGGGGGCTTGGACTGAAGCTTTCTTT.

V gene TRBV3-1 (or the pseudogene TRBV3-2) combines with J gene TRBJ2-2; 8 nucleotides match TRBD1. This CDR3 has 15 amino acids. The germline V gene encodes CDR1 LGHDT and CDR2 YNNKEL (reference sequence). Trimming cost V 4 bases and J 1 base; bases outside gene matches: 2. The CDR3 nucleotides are TGTGCCAGCAGCCGCAGGGGGCAGAACACCGGGGAGCTGTTTTTT. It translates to CASSRRGQNTGELFF.

CDR3 region: CASSALATSYNEQFF. CDR3 DNA sequence: TGTGCCAGCAGCGCCCTAGCGACCTCCTACAATGAGCAGTTCTTC. This chain joins TRBV9 and TRBJ2-1, with a possible D match to TRBD2 (6 bases). The CDR3 totals 15 residues. Trimming stripped 3 bases from V and 0 bases from J, with 10 bases between. Germline CDR1 SGDLS, CDR2 YYNGEE. The full variable domain, its missing parts supplied by reference TRBV9 and TRBJ2-1, is DSGVTQTPKHLITATGQRVTLRCSPRSGDLSVYWYQQSLDQGLQFLIQYYNGEERAKGNILERFSAQQFPDLHSELNLSSLELGDSALYFCASSALATSYNEQFFGPGTRLTVL.

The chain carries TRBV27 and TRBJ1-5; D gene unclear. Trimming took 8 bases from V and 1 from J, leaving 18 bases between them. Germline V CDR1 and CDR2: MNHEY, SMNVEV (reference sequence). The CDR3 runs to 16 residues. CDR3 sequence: CASSLSMTGSNQPQHF. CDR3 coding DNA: TGTGCCAGCTCCCTCTCCATGACGGGAAGCAATCAGCCCCAGCATTTT.

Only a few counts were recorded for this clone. The DNA of the CDR3 is TGTGCCAGCAGTTTAATGGGACAGGGGGGTGAAAAACTGTTTTTT. The encoded protein is CASSLMGQGGEKLFF. This chain connects TRBV28 to TRBJ1-4; TRBD1 matches 11 bases. Germline assignment: CDR1 MDHEN and CDR2 SYDVKM. The ends lost 2 bases at V and 7 bases at J; junction bases unmatched: 3. CDR3 length equals 15 residues.

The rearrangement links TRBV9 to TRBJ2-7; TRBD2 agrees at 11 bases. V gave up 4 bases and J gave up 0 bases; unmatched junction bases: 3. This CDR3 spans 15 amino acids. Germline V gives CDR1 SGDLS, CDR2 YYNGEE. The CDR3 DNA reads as TGTGCCAGCAGCCGGACTAGCGGGTACTCCTACGAGCAGTACTTC. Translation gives CASSRTSGYSYEQYF.

This chain's CDR3 is CASSKGTGRAFF. The DNA for the CDR3 is TGTGCCAGCAGCAAAGGGACAGGGAGAGCTTTCTTT. The chain carries TRBV13 and TRBJ1-1; 9 bases align to TRBD1. The CDR3 sequence is 12 residues long. Per germline, CDR1 PRHDT and CDR2 FYEKMQ (reference sequence). V shed 5 bases, J shed 10 bases, and the junction held 5 bases outside the gene matches. Combining the CDR3 with reference TRBV13 and TRBJ1-1 gives the whole variable domain AAGVIQSPRHLIKEKRETATLKCYPIPRHDTVYWYQQGPGQDPQFLISFYEKMQSDKGSIPDRFSAQQFSDYHSELNMSSLELGDSALYFCASSKGTGRAFFGQGTRLTVV.

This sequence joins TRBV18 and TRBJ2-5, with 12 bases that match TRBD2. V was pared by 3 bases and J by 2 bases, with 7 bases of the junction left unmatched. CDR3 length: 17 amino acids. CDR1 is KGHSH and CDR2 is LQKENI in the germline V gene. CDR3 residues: CASSPFRLAGEQETQYF. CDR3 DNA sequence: TGTGCCAGCTCACCTTTCCGACTAGCGGGAGAACAAGAGACCCAGTACTTC.

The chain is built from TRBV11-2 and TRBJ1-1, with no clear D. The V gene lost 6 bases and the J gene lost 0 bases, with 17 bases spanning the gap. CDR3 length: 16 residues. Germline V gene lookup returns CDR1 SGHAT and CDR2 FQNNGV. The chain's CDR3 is CASRLDLLSMNTEAFF. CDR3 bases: TGTGCCAGCAGACTCGATCTACTATCAATGAACACTGAAGCTTTCTTT.

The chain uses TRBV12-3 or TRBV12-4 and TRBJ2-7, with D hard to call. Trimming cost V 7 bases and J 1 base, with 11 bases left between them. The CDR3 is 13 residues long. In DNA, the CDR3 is TGTGCCAGCACTTTGACGGGTTCCTACGAGCAGTACTTC. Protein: CASTLTGSYEQYF.

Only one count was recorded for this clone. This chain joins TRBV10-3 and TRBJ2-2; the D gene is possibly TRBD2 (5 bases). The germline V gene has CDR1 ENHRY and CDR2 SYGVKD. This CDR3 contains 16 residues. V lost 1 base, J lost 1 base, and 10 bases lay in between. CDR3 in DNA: TGTGCCATCAGTGAGTTGAGAGGGCAGAACACCGGGGAGCTGTTTTTT. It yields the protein CAISELRGQNTGELFF.

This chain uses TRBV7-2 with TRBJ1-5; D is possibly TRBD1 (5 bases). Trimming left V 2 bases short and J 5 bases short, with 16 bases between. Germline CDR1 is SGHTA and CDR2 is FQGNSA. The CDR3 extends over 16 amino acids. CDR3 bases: TGTGCCAGCAGCTTATATCCCCCGGGGGAGGATCAGCCCCAGCATTTT. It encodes CASSLYPPGEDQPQHF.

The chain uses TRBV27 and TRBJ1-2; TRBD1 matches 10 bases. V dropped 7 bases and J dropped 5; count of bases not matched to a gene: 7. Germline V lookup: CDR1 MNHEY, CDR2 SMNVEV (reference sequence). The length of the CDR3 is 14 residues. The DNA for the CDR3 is TGTGCCAGCAAACCGGGACAGGGGTTGTATGGCTACACCTTC. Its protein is CASKPGQGLYGYTF.

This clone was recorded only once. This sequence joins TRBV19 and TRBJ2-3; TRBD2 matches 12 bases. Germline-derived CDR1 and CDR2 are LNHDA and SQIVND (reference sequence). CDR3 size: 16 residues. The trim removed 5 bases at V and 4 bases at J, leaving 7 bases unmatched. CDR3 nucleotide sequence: TGTGCCAGTAGTGTGACTAGCGGGAGAATCCCAGATACGCAGTATTTT. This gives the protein CASSVTSGRIPDTQYF.

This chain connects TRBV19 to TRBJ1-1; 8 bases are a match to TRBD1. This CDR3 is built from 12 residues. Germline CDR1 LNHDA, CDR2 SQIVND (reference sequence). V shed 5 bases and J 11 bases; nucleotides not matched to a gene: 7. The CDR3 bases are TGTGCCAGTAGTTTCGGACAGGGTGCGGCTTTCTTT. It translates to CASSFGQGAAFF.